This T cell receptor beta chain was profiled in a study of cytomegalovirus exposure and HLA in healthy donors. The PCR employed 60 Vbeta primers together with 13 Jbeta primers. Generated by immunoSEQ multiplex PCR, the TCRdb table keeps only in-frame clones and is missing some. The sample lists 200,000 or so clones, almost 80% seen once, with more than 1.5% in the top ten. The CDR3 covers 15 residues. The V and J ends lost 2 bases and 3 bases, in that order; junction bases with no gene match: 6. CDR1 and CDR2 from the germline V gene are SEHNR and FQNEAQ (reference sequence). Sequences were obtained from PBMCs. V and J are TRBV7-9 and TRBJ1-2; 7 nucleotides agree with TRBD1. This clonotype was obtained from a man aged 18 to 30 in good health and CMV-seronegative. CDR3 coding DNA: TGTGCCAGCAGCTTAAGCGGACAGGCCTACTATGGCTACACCTTC. Translating it yields CASSLSGQAYYGYTF. Combining the CDR3 with reference TRBV7-9 and TRBJ1-2 gives the whole variable domain DTGVSQNPRHKITKRGQNVTFRCDPISEHNRLYWYRQTLGQGPEFLTYFQNEAQLEKSRLLSDRFSAERPKGSFSTLEIQRTEQGDSAMYLCASSLSGQAYYGYTFGSGTRLTVV.